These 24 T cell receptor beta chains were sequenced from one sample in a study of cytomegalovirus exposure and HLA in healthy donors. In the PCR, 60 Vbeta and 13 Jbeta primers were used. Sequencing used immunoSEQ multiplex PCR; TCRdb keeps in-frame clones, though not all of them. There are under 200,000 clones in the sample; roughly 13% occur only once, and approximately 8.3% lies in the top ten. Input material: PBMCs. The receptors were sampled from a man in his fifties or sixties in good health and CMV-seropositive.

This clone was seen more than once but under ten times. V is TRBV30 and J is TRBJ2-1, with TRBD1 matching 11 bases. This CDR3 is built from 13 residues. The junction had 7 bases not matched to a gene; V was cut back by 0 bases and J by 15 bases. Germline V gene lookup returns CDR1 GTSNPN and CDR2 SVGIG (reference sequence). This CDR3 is CAWSVQEGTGGFF. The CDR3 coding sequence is TGTGCCTGGAGTGTACAAGAGGGGACAGGGGGGTTCTTC.

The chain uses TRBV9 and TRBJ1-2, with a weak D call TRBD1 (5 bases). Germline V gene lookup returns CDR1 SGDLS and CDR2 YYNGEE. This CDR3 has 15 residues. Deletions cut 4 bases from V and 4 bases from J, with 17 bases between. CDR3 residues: CASSSPQTASYGYTF. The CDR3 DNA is TGTGCCAGCAGCTCCCCCCAGACAGCCTCCTATGGCTACACCTTC.

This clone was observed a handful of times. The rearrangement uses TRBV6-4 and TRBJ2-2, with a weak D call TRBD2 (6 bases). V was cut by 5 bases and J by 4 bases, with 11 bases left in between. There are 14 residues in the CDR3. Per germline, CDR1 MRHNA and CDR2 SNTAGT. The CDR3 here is CASSKLRGTGELFF. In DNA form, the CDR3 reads TGTGCCAGCAGTAAGCTGCGGGGCACCGGGGAGCTGTTTTTT.

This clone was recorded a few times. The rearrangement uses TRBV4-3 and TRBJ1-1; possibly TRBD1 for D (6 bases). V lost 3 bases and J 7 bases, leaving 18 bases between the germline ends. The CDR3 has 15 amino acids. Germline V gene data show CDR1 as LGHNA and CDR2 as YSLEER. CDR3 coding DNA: TGCGCCAGCAGCCAGTCGATGAATTTCAGGGGTGAAGCTTTCTTT. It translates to CASSQSMNFRGEAFF.

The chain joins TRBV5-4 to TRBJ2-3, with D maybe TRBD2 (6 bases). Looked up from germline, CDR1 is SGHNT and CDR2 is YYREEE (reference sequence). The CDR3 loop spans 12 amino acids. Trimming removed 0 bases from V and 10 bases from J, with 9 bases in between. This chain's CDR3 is CASSLERRAQYF. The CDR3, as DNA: TGTGCCAGCAGCTTGGAGAGGAGGGCGCAGTATTTT.

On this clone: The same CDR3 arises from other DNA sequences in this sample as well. Here the CDR3 reads CSVLTGNYGYTF. The DNA for the CDR3 is TGCAGCGTCCTTACAGGGAACTATGGCTACACCTTC. The rearrangement joins TRBV29-1 to TRBJ1-2; D is possibly TRBD1 (6 bases). In germline, CDR1 is SQVTM, CDR2 ANQGSEA. Deletions cut 6 bases from V and 2 bases from J, with 10 bases between. The CDR3 totals 12 residues.

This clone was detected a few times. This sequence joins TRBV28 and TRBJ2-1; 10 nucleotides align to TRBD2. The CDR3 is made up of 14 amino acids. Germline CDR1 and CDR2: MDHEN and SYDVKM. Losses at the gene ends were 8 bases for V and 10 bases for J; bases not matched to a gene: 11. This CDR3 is CASFSLAGNVEQFF. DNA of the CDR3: TGTGCCAGCTTCTCACTAGCGGGGAATGTGGAGCAGTTCTTC.

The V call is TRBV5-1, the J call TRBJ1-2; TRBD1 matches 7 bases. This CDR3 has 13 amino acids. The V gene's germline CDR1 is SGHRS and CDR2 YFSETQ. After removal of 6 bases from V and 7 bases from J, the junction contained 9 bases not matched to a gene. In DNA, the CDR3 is TGCGCCAGCACGTCGGGACAGTTCTTTGGCTACACCTTC. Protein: CASTSGQFFGYTF.

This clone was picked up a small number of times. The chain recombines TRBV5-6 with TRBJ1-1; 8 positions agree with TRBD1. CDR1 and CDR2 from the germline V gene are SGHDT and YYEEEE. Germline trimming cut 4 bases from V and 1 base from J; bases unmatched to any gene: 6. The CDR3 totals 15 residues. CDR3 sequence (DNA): TGTGCCAGCAGCCCTATCGGACAGGGGAACACTGAAGCTTTCTTT. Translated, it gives CASSPIGQGNTEAFF. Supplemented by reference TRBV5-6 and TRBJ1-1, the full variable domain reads DAGVTQSPTHLIKTRGQQVTLRCSPKSGHDTVSWYQQALGQGPQFIFQYYEEEERQRGNFPDRFSGHQFPNYSSELNVNALLLGDSALYLCASSPIGQGNTEAFFGQGTRLTVV.

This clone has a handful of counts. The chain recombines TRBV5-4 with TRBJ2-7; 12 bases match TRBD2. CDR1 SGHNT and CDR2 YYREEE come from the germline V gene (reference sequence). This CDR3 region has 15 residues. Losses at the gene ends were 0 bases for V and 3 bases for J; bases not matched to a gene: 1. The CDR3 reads CASSLATSGGYEQYF. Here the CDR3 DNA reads TGTGCCAGCAGCTTGGCGACTAGCGGGGGCTACGAGCAGTACTTC.

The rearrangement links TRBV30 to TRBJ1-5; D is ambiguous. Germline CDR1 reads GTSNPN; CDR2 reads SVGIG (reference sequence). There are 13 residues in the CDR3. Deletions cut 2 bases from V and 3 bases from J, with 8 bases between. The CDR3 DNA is TGTGCCTGGAGTCCCGGGATCAATCAGCCCCAGCATTTT. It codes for CAWSPGINQPQHF.

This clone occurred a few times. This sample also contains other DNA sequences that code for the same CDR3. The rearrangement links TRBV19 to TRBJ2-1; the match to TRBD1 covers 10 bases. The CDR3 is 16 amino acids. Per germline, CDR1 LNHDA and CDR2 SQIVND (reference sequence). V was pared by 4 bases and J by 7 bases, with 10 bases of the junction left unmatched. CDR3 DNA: TGTGCCAGTAGTACACCACGACAGGGGGCGGGTAATGAGCAGTTCTTC. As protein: CASSTPRQGAGNEQFF. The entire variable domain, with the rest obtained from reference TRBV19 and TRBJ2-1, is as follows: DGGITQSPKYLFRKEGQNVTLSCEQNLNHDAMYWYRQDPGQGLRLIYYSQIVNDFQKGDIAEGYSVSREKKESFPLTVTSAQKNPTAFYLCASSTPRQGAGNEQFFGPGTRLTVL.

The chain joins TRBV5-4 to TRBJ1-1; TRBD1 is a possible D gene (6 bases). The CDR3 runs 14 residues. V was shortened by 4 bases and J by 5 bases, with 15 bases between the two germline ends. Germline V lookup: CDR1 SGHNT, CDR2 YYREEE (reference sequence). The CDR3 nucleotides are TGTGCCAGCAGCCCACCACAGGGCGAAACTGAAGCTTTCTTT. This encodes CASSPPQGETEAFF.

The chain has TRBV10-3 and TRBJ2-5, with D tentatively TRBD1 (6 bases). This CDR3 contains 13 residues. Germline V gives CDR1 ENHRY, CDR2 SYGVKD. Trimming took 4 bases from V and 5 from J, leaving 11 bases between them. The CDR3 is CAISATGWETQYF. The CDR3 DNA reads TGTGCCATCAGTGCGACAGGATGGGAGACCCAGTACTTC.

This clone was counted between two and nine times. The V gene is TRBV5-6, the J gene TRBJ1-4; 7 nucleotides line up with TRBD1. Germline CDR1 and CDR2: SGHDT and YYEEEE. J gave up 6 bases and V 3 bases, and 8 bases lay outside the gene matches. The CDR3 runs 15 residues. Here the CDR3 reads CASSSPDRADEKLFF. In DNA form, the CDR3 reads TGTGCCAGCAGCTCTCCAGACAGGGCGGATGAAAAACTGTTTTTT.

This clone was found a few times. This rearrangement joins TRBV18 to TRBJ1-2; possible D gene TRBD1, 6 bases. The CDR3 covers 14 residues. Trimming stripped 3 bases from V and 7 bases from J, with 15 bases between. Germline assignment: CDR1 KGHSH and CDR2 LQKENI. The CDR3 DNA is TGTGCCAGCTCACCCACCACAGGGCTCGGTGGCTACACCTTC. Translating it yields CASSPTTGLGGYTF.

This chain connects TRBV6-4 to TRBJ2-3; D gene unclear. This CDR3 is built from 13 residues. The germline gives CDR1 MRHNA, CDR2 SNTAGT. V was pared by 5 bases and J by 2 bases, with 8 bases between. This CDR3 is CASSRSPTDTQYF. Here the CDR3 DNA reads TGTGCCAGCAGTAGGAGCCCCACAGATACGCAGTATTTT.

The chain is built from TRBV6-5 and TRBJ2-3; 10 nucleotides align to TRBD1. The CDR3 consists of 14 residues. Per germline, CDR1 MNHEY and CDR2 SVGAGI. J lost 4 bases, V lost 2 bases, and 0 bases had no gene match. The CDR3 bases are TGTGCCAGCAGTTACGGGACAGGGGCAGATACGCAGTATTTT. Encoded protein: CASSYGTGADTQYF.

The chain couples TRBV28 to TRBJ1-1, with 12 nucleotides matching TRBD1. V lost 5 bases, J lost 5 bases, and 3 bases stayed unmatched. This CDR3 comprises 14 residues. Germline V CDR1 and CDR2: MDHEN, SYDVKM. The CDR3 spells CASSQGQGATEAFF. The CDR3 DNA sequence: TGTGCCAGCAGTCAGGGACAGGGGGCTACTGAAGCTTTCTTT.

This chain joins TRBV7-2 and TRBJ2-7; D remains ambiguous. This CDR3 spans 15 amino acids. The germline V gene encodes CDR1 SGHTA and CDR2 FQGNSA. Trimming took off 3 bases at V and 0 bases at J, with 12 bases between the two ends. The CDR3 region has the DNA TGTGCCAGCAGCTTTTCAGGTCCCCGCTCCTACGAGCAGTACTTC. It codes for CASSFSGPRSYEQYF.

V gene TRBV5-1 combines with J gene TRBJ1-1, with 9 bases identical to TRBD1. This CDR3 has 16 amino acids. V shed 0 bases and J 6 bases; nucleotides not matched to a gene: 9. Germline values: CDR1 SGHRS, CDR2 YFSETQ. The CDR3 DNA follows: TGCGCCAGCAGCTTGGGGGGCGGGACAGGGTCATCTGAAGCTTTCTTT. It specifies CASSLGGGTGSSEAFF.

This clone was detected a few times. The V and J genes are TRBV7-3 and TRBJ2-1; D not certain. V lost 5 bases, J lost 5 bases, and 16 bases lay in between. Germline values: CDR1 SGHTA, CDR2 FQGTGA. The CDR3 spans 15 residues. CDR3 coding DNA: TGTGCCAGCAGCCCCATCACCAGGCAGGACAATGAGCAGTTCTTC. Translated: CASSPITRQDNEQFF.

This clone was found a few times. CDR3 amino acids: CATQTGLNEQFF. CDR3 bases: TGTGCCACCCAGACAGGTCTGAATGAGCAGTTCTTC. This chain links TRBV28 with TRBJ2-1; possible D gene TRBD1, 6 bases. Looked up from germline, CDR1 is MDHEN and CDR2 is SYDVKM. CDR3 size: 12 residues. V lost 10 bases, J lost 7 bases, and 14 bases lay in between.

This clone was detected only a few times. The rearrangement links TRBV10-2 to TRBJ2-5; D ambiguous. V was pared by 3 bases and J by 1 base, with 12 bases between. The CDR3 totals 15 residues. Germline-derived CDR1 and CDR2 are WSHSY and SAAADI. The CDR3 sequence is CASSEARTLQETQYF. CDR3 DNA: TGCGCCAGCAGTGAAGCAAGAACCCTCCAAGAGACCCAGTACTTC.